These T cell receptor beta chains were read from a single sample in a study of blood T cell repertoires in COVID-19. Libraries were prepared by immunoSEQ multiplex PCR; TCRdb keeps only in-frame clonotypes and omits some of them. The table records 35,000 to 45,000 clones, roughly 79% of them present only once. The sample comprised peripheral blood. These receptors were taken from a woman aged 80 or over with acute or convalescent COVID-19. The CDR3 runs from the conserved cysteine through the conserved F or W. The order of the fields is D gene, J gene, clone size, V gene, CDR3 length, CDR3 protein, CDR3 DNA. A D gene is named only where the DNA matches it firmly. Clone sizes are given selectively: once, few, many, or a class where the clone is expanded.

TRBD1	TRBJ2-5	.	TRBV24-1	15	CATSEYRGGQETQYF	TGTGCCACCAGTGAATACAGGGGCGGACAAGAGACCCAGTACTTC
.	TRBJ2-1	.	TRBV11-3	14	CASSLDTGYSEQFF	TGTGCCAGCAGCTTAGACACAGGCTACAGTGAGCAGTTCTTC
.	TRBJ1-3	.	TRBV28	12	CASSLAGNTIYF	TGTGCCAGCAGTTTAGCCGGGAACACCATATATTTT
TRBD1	TRBJ1-2	.	TRBV6-5	16	CASSSLGGEQGYGYTF	TGTGCCAGCAGTTCGTTAGGGGGCGAACAGGGCTATGGCTACACCTTC
.	TRBJ2-3	.	TRBV7-9	14	CASSLTLGKDTQYF	TGTGCCAGCAGCTTGACACTAGGCAAAGATACGCAGTATTTT
.	TRBJ2-3	.	TRBV5-1	13	CASRGGSTDTQYF	TGCGCCAGCAGGGGCGGGAGCACAGATACGCAGTATTTT
TRBD1	TRBJ1-5	.	TRBV27	13	CANRTGFGQPQHF	TGTGCCAACAGGACAGGCTTTGGCCAGCCCCAGCATTTT
TRBD2	TRBJ2-1	.	TRBV6-5	15	CASSSGLAGLDEQFF	TGTGCCAGCAGTTCCGGACTAGCGGGATTGGATGAGCAGTTCTTC
.	TRBJ1-3	.	TRBV6-2/TRBV6-3	14	CASSDDTSGNTIYF	TGTGCCAGCAGTGACGACACCTCTGGAAACACCATATATTTT
.	TRBJ1-2	.	TRBV7-9	12	CASSLEPYGYTF	TGTGCCAGCAGCCTAGAGCCCTATGGCTACACCTTC
TRBD1	TRBJ1-6	.	TRBV14	14	CASSQDRTGTPLHF	TGTGCCAGCAGCCAAGACCGGACAGGGACACCCCTCCACTTT
TRBD2	TRBJ2-1	.	TRBV29-1	14	CSESGLADYNEQFF	TGCAGCGAATCGGGCCTAGCGGACTACAATGAGCAGTTCTTC
.	TRBJ2-2	few	TRBV25-1	14	CASSLGLLSGELFF	TGTGCCAGCAGTCTGGGACTGTTGTCCGGGGAGCTGTTTTTT
.	TRBJ1-1	.	TRBV10-2	16	CASREAGGWVGTEAFF	TGCGCCAGCAGGGAGGCAGGAGGCTGGGTGGGTACTGAAGCTTTCTTT
.	TRBJ2-1	.	TRBV14	14	CASSQRTLGDEQFF	TGTGCCAGCAGCCAGCGGACCCTAGGGGATGAGCAGTTCTTC
.	TRBJ1-5	.	TRBV7-2	15	CASRGQGLSNQPQHF	TGTGCCAGCAGAGGACAAGGTCTTAGCAATCAGCCCCAGCATTTT